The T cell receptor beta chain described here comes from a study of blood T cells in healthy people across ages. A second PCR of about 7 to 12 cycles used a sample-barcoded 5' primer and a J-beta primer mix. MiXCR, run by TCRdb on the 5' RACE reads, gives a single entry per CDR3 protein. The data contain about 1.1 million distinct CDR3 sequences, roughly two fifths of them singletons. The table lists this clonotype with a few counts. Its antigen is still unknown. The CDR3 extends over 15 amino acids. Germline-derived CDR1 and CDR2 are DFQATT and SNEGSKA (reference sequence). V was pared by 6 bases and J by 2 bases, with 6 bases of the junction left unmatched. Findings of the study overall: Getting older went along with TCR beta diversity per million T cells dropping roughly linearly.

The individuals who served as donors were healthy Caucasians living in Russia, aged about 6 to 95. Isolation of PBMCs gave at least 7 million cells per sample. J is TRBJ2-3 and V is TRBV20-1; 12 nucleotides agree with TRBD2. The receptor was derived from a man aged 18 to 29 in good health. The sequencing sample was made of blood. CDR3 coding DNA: TGCAGTGCAACCTCTAGCGGGGGGGACACAGATACGCAGTATTTT. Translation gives CSATSSGGDTDTQYF.